These T cell receptor beta chains were read from a single sample in a study of vaccination and CD4 T cells after COVID-19. The antigens these receptors bind are not known. TCRdb reprocessed the PCR reads via MiXCR and lists one record per CDR3 protein. The sample includes 9,000 to 10,000 distinct CDR3 sequences, less than 65% seen only once; the top ten take around 21%. The sequenced sample consisted of CD4+ T cells from blood, cultured in vitro. These receptors came from a human donor who had recovered from COVID-19. Both conserved end residues are part of each CDR3. A D gene is named only where the DNA matches it firmly. The listing skips clone size in some rows; elsewhere it reads once, few, many or a size class.

-	TRBJ2-7	TRBV11-3	few	CARGRAESSYEQYF	TGTGCTCGGGGGCGGGCCGAGAGCTCCTACGAGCAGTACTTC
TRBD1	TRBJ2-3	TRBV28	-	CASSPLPGQGRADTQYF	TGTGCCAGCAGCCCCCTACCGGGACAGGGGAGGGCAGATACGCAGTATTTT
TRBD2	TRBJ2-5	TRBV6-2/TRBV6-3	-	CASSKLAGEETQYF	TGTGCCAGCAGTAAACTAGCGGGAGAGGAGACCCAGTACTTC
-	TRBJ2-7	TRBV21-1	-	CASSRWDREFSVHEQYF	TGTGCCAGCAGCAGGTGGGACAGGGAGTTCTCAGTCCACGAGCAGTACTTC
TRBD1	TRBJ2-3	TRBV30	-	CAWARDSQTDTQYF	TGTGCCTGGGCTCGGGACAGCCAAACAGATACGCAGTATTTT
-	TRBJ1-2	TRBV18	once	CASSPSVGNQPNYGYTF	TGTGCCAGCTCACCGTCGGTTGGAAATCAACCTAACTATGGCTACACCTTC
-	TRBJ1-3	TRBV30	-	CAWSAGGDTIYF	TGTGCCTGGAGTGCCGGGGGAGACACCATATATTTT
-	TRBJ1-1	TRBV20-1	-	CSALLGANTEAFF	TGCAGTGCCCTCTTGGGGGCAAACACTGAAGCTTTCTTT
-	TRBJ1-2	TRBV5-8	-	CASSADLNYGYTF	TGTGCCAGCAGCGCGGACTTAAACTATGGCTACACCTTC
-	TRBJ2-1	TRBV12-3/TRBV12-4	-	CASSPITGYSYNEQFF	TGTGCCAGCAGCCCAATAACGGGATACTCCTACAATGAGCAGTTCTTC
-	TRBJ1-1	TRBV6-2/TRBV6-3	-	CASSYYQGNEAFF	TGTGCCAGCAGTTATTACCAGGGGAATGAAGCTTTCTTT
-	TRBJ1-5	TRBV6-1	few	CASSTRPFQDQPQHF	TGTGCCAGCAGTACGCGACCGTTCCAGGATCAGCCCCAGCATTTT
-	TRBJ2-4	TRBV11-3	-	CASSLEARITKNIQYF	TGTGCCAGCAGCTTAGAAGCGAGGATAACTAAAAACATTCAGTACTTC
-	TRBJ2-5	TRBV15	few	CATSSVLGETQYF	TGTGCCACCAGCAGCGTTCTCGGGGAGACCCAGTACTTC
-	TRBJ1-2	TRBV6-1	-	CASSQGLRYGYTF	TGTGCCAGCAGTCAGGGTCTGCGCTATGGCTACACCTTC
-	TRBJ2-7	TRBV7-2	-	CASSLEPGYSYEQYF	TGTGCCAGCAGCTTAGAGCCAGGGTATTCCTACGAGCAGTACTTC
-	TRBJ2-1	TRBV20-1	-	CSARARRGATEQFF	TGCAGTGCTAGAGCTCGACGGGGGGCCACGGAGCAGTTCTTC
TRBD1	TRBJ1-2	TRBV7-2	-	CASSFPTLSRGRTYGYTF	TGTGCCAGCAGCTTCCCCACCCTCTCCAGGGGGCGTACATATGGCTACACCTTC
-	TRBJ1-5	TRBV19	few	CASSIGAGSNQPQHF	TGTGCCAGTAGTATAGGGGCCGGGAGCAATCAGCCCCAGCATTTT
TRBD1	TRBJ1-1	TRBV12-3/TRBV12-4	-	CASSLTGGVTEAFF	TGTGCCAGCAGTTTAACAGGGGGCGTAACTGAAGCTTTCTTT
TRBD1	TRBJ2-7	TRBV7-2	-	CASSPQGTGAYEQYF	TGTGCCAGCAGCCCCCAGGGGACAGGGGCCTACGAGCAGTACTTC
-	TRBJ2-3	TRBV7-2	-	CASSLAYNVGTDTQYF	TGTGCCAGCAGCTTAGCTTACAACGTAGGCACAGATACGCAGTATTTT
-	TRBJ2-5	TRBV28	-	CASTDRRETQYF	TGTGCCAGCACCGACCGTCGGGAGACCCAGTACTTC
-	TRBJ1-2	TRBV4-2	few	CASSQDLDYGYTF	TGTGCCAGCAGCCAAGATCTGGACTATGGCTACACCTTC
-	TRBJ1-1	TRBV27	-	CASSSKRRAFF	TGTGCCAGCAGTTCGAAACGTCGAGCTTTCTTT
-	TRBJ1-3	TRBV7-7	-	CASSPGSGALSGNTIYF	TGTGCTAGCAGCCCGGGGAGCGGCGCCTTATCTGGAAACACCATATATTTT